Shown below are 24 T cell receptor beta chains from a single sample sequenced in a study of cytomegalovirus exposure and HLA in healthy donors (dated 2017 in TCRdb). Libraries were prepared through the immunoSEQ multiplex PCR assay. Imported from immuneACCESS, the table was reduced by TCRdb to in-frame sequences with V and J called. These copies leave out some clones; in studies compared against another copy, an unresolved V gene accounts for under half, and the cause of the remainder is not known. The table for this sample lists 300,000 to 350,000 clones; roughly 88% of them were counted only once. Roughly 0.96% of the sample is taken by the ten largest. Input material: PBMCs. The receptors were sampled from a man younger than 45 in good health and CMV-seronegative.

The chain is built from TRBV2 and TRBJ2-2; D possibly corresponds to TRBD2 (7 bases). Trimming stripped 5 bases from V and 7 bases from J, with 11 bases between. The CDR3 loop spans 13 amino acids. Germline-derived CDR1 and CDR2 are SNHLY and FYNNEI. CDR3 sequence: CASSRGGFGELFF. The CDR3 region has the DNA TGTGCCAGCAGTAGGGGGGGTTTCGGGGAGCTGTTTTTT.

The chain joins TRBV5-1 to TRBJ2-1, with TRBD1 matching 9 bases. After removal of 4 bases from V and 7 bases from J, the junction contained 3 bases not matched to a gene. Germline CDR1 SGHRS, CDR2 YFSETQ. This CDR3 is built from 13 residues. The CDR3 is CASSRQGDNEQFF. Written as DNA, the CDR3 is TGCGCCAGCAGCCGACAGGGGGATAATGAGCAGTTCTTC.

V and J are TRBV12-5 and TRBJ2-2; D may be TRBD1 (6 bases). CDR3 length equals 19 residues. Trimming removed 1 base at V and 4 bases at J, with 22 bases between. Looked up from germline, CDR1 is LGHNT and CDR2 is FRNRAP. CDR3 residues: CASGLGKKTTGSGTGELFF. The CDR3 DNA sequence: TGTGCTAGTGGTTTGGGCAAGAAAACGACAGGCTCGGGCACCGGGGAGCTGTTTTTT. Drawing the rest from reference TRBV12-5 and TRBJ2-2, the complete variable domain is DARVTQTPRHKVTEMGQEVTMRCQPILGHNTVFWYRQTMMQGLELLAYFRNRAPLDDSGMPKDRFSAEMPDATLATLKIQPSEPRDSAVYFCASGLGKKTTGSGTGELFFGEGSRLTVL.

The rearrangement uses TRBV7-9 and TRBJ2-2, with D possibly being TRBD1 (5 bases). The CDR3 covers 16 residues. Germline lookup yields CDR1 SEHNR and CDR2 FQNEAQ (reference sequence). Trimming removed 1 base from V and 7 bases from J, with 16 bases in between. The CDR3 nucleotides are TGTGCCAGCAGCTTAGAAGGGGCCCGATCCAACGGGGAGCTGTTTTTT. It codes for CASSLEGARSNGELFF.

This clone is a singleton in its sample. The chain carries TRBV11-2 and TRBJ2-3; D is perhaps TRBD2 (7 bases). Between the trimmed V and J ends, which lost 5 bases and 4 bases, there was a span of 13 bases. The CDR3 covers 14 residues. Germline CDR1 and CDR2: SGHAT and FQNNGV. The CDR3: CASSLRGAADTQYF. CDR3 sequence (DNA): TGTGCCAGCAGCCTACGGGGGGCGGCAGATACGCAGTATTTT.

This chain links TRBV7-6 with TRBJ2-7; D may be TRBD1 (6 bases). V lost 5 bases to trimming and J lost 3 bases, with 11 bases between them. Germline CDR1 reads SGHVS; CDR2 reads FNYEAQ. The CDR3 has 13 amino acids. CDR3 residues: CASSPGTYYEQYF. For the CDR3, the DNA is TGTGCCAGCAGCCCGGGGACATACTACGAGCAGTACTTC.

V is TRBV14 and J is TRBJ1-4; D not certain. The CDR3 contains 15 residues. In germline, CDR1 is SGHDN, CDR2 FVKESK. The V and J ends lost 0 bases and 7 bases respectively, with 12 bases between them. Here the CDR3 DNA reads TGTGCCAGCAGCCAAGACCGGGGTTTGAGTGAAAAACTGTTTTTT. Residues: CASSQDRGLSEKLFF.

The rearrangement links TRBV11-2 to TRBJ1-5, with 7 bases lining up with TRBD1. The germline CDR1 and CDR2 sequences are SGHAT and FQNNGV. The CDR3 is made up of 15 amino acids. The V and J ends lost 0 bases and 6 bases, in that order; junction bases with no gene match: 5. For the CDR3, the DNA is TGTGCCAGCAGCTTAGATTCAGGGGGTGGTCAGCCCCAGCATTTT. It codes for CASSLDSGGGQPQHF.

V is TRBV4-1 and J is TRBJ1-2, with a tentative D call TRBD1 (5 bases). The CDR3 has 14 residues. With 3 bases removed from V and 4 bases from J, the gap between germline ends came to 12 bases. The germline gives CDR1 MGHRA, CDR2 YSYEKL. The CDR3 here is CASSQSPDSYGYTF. Written as DNA, the CDR3 is TGCGCCAGCAGCCAGTCCCCTGACAGCTATGGCTACACCTTC.

V and J are TRBV27 and TRBJ2-4; weak D call: TRBD1 (6 bases). Germline CDR1 MNHEY, CDR2 SMNVEV (reference sequence). The V and J ends lost 2 bases and 10 bases respectively, with 9 bases between them. The CDR3 spans 12 residues. The CDR3 sequence: CASSLGQSIQYF. The DNA for the CDR3 is TGTGCCAGCAGTTTAGGACAGAGTATTCAGTACTTC.

The chain combines TRBV6-6 with TRBJ2-1; 10 nucleotides match TRBD2. The ends lost 7 bases at V and 9 bases at J; junction bases unmatched: 9. Germline CDR1 reads MNHNY; CDR2 reads SVGAGI (reference sequence). The CDR3 covers 14 residues. The CDR3 spells CASTPAGGPGEQFF. Here the CDR3 DNA reads TGTGCCAGCACCCCAGCGGGGGGGCCGGGTGAGCAGTTCTTC.

The rearrangement joins TRBV4-2 to TRBJ2-2, with unresolved D. This CDR3 has 16 residues. V was clipped by 0 bases and J by 1 base, with 9 bases between them. CDR1 is LGHNA, CDR2 YNFKEQ, per germline. As DNA, the CDR3 is TGTGCCAGCAGCCAAGATTCGCCAGAGAACACCGGGGAGCTGTTTTTT. Its protein is CASSQDSPENTGELFF.

The V and J genes are TRBV11-3 and TRBJ2-1; D unclear. Germline CDR1 and CDR2: SGHNT and YENEEA. The ends were cut back, 8 bases at V and 6 bases at J, with 14 bases in the middle. The CDR3 extends over 13 amino acids. CDR3 amino acids: CASAKSEFNEQFF. CDR3 sequence (DNA): TGTGCCAGCGCCAAGTCTGAGTTCAATGAGCAGTTCTTC.

Worth noting for this clone: The identical CDR3 is also encoded by other nucleotide sequences in the sample. The V gene is TRBV30, the J gene TRBJ1-5, with 10 positions matching TRBD1. Germline V lookup: CDR1 GTSNPN, CDR2 SVGIG (reference sequence). The trim removed 0 bases at V and 6 bases at J, leaving 2 bases unmatched. The CDR3 loop spans 14 amino acids. The CDR3 loop reads CAWSVGQGSQPQHF. CDR3 in DNA: TGTGCCTGGAGTGTGGGACAGGGGAGTCAGCCCCAGCATTTT.

The genes are TRBV15 and TRBJ1-6; D unresolved. This CDR3 is built from 16 residues. Germline V CDR1 and CDR2: LNHNV, YYDKDF (reference sequence). Trimming stripped 0 bases from V and 2 bases from J, with 8 bases between. CDR3 loop: CATSRDRGTYNSPLHF. The CDR3 DNA is TGTGCCACCAGCAGAGATCGGGGTACCTATAATTCACCCCTCCACTTT.

The chain has TRBV7-2 and TRBJ2-7, with D possibly being TRBD2 (5 bases). Looked up from germline, CDR1 is SGHTA and CDR2 is FQGNSA. The CDR3 sequence is 16 residues long. Trimming took off 5 bases at V and 1 base at J, with 18 bases between the two ends. CDR3 DNA: TGTGCCAGCAGCACCTCTTTGACTACCATATCCTACGAGCAGTACTTC. Its translation is CASSTSLTTISYEQYF. The variable domain in full, completed from reference TRBV7-2 and TRBJ2-7, reads GAGVSQSPSNKVTEKGKDVELRCDPISGHTALYWYRQSLGQGLEFLIYFQGNSAPDKSGLPSDRFSAERTGGSVSTLTIQRTQQEDSAVYLCASSTSLTTISYEQYFGPGTRLTVT.

The chain employs TRBV27 and TRBJ1-2, with 7 bases fitting TRBD1. CDR3 size: 14 residues. V lost 6 bases, J lost 1 base, and 5 bases stayed unmatched. Per the germline V gene, CDR1 is MNHEY and CDR2 is SMNVEV (reference sequence). In DNA form, the CDR3 reads TGTGCCAGCAGACCAACAGGGGTTAACTATGGCTACACCTTC. Translating it yields CASRPTGVNYGYTF.

This chain links TRBV5-4 with TRBJ2-7, with a possible D match to TRBD2 (5 bases). Per the germline V gene, CDR1 is SGHNT and CDR2 is YYREEE (reference sequence). This CDR3 is 14 amino acids long. Trimming removed 5 bases at V and 7 bases at J, with 19 bases between. The CDR3 nucleotides are TGTGCCAGCAGGCCGGCGATGGCGCCGGGGGAGCAGTACTTC. Encoded protein: CASRPAMAPGEQYF. The variable domain in full, completed from reference TRBV5-4 and TRBJ2-7, reads ETGVTQSPTHLIKTRGQQVTLRCSSQSGHNTVSWYQQALGQGPQFIFQYYREEENGRGNFPPRFSGLQFPNYSSELNVNALELDDSALYLCASRPAMAPGEQYFGPGTRLTVT.

The rearrangement joins TRBV6-6 to TRBJ2-7; a weak D match, TRBD1 (6 bases). The CDR3 totals 14 residues. Germline V gives CDR1 MNHNY, CDR2 SVGAGI (reference sequence). V shed 6 bases and J shed 1 base, with 13 bases lying between them. CDR3 nucleotides: TGTGCCAGCAGGTTACGACAGGAGTCCTACGAGCAGTACTTC. Translated: CASRLRQESYEQYF.

A single count supports this clone. The V gene is TRBV4-1, the J gene TRBJ1-1, with 7 bases aligning to TRBD1. The CDR3 is 16 amino acids. Germline V gene lookup returns CDR1 MGHRA and CDR2 YSYEKL. Germline trimming cut 1 base from V and 1 base from J; bases unmatched to any gene: 6. The CDR3 protein is CASSQGQGGKNTEAFF. CDR3 in DNA: TGCGCCAGCAGCCAAGGGCAGGGGGGTAAGAACACTGAAGCTTTCTTT.

The chain recombines TRBV29-1 with TRBJ2-7; 12 bases line up with TRBD1. The germline gives CDR1 SQVTM, CDR2 ANQGSEA. The V and J ends lost 3 bases and 6 bases, in that order; junction bases with no gene match: 6. This CDR3 contains 14 residues. CDR3 amino acids: CSVEGGTGGGEQYF. In nucleotides, the CDR3 is TGCAGCGTTGAGGGCGGGACAGGGGGCGGCGAGCAGTACTTC.

The CDR3 sequence: CASRETGAGGYTF. The CDR3 nucleotides are TGTGCCAGCAGGGAAACAGGGGCTGGTGGCTACACCTTC. The chain joins TRBV6-6 to TRBJ1-2, with 7 bases matching TRBD1. In germline, CDR1 is MNHNY, CDR2 SVGAGI (reference sequence). This CDR3 comprises 13 residues. With V trimmed by 6 bases and J by 7 bases, 8 bases remained unmatched.

The gene calls are TRBV5-1 and TRBJ2-2; weak D call: TRBD1 (6 bases). The V gene's germline CDR1 is SGHRS and CDR2 YFSETQ. Deletions cut 5 bases from V and 3 bases from J, with 14 bases between. This CDR3 spans 15 amino acids. The CDR3 region is CASSFTGSYTGELFF. DNA of the CDR3: TGCGCCAGCAGTTTCACAGGGTCTTACACCGGGGAGCTGTTTTTT.

This clone was seen just once. The V gene is TRBV29-1, the J gene TRBJ1-1; no definite D call. Germline V gene data show CDR1 as SQVTM and CDR2 as ANQGSEA. V dropped 4 bases and J dropped 2 bases, with 8 bases sitting between them. The CDR3 consists of 12 residues. This CDR3 is CSVVVGNTEAFF. The DNA of the CDR3 is TGCAGCGTTGTTGTCGGTAACACTGAAGCTTTCTTT. Full variable domain (remainder filled in from reference TRBV29-1 and TRBJ1-1): SAVISQKPSRDICQRGTSLTIQCQVDSQVTMMFWYRQQPGQSLTLIATANQGSEATYESGFVIDKFPISRPNLTFSTLTVSNMSPEDSSIYLCSVVVGNTEAFFGQGTRLTVV.